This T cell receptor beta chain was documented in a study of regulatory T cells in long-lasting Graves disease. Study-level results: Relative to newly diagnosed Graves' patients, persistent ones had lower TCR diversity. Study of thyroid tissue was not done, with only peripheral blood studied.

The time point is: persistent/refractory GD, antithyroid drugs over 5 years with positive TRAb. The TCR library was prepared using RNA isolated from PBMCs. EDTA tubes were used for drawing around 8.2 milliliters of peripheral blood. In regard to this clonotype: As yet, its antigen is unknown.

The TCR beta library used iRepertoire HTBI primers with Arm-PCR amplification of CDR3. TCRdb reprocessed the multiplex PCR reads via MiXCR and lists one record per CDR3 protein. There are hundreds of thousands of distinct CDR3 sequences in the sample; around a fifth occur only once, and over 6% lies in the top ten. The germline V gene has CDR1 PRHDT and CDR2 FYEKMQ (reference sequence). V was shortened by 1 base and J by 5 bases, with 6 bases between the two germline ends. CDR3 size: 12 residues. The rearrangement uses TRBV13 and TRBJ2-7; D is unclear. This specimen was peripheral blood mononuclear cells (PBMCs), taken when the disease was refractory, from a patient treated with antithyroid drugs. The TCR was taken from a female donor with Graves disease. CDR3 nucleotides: TGTGCCAGCAGCTTAGTTACCCACGAGCAGTACTTC. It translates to CASSLVTHEQYF.